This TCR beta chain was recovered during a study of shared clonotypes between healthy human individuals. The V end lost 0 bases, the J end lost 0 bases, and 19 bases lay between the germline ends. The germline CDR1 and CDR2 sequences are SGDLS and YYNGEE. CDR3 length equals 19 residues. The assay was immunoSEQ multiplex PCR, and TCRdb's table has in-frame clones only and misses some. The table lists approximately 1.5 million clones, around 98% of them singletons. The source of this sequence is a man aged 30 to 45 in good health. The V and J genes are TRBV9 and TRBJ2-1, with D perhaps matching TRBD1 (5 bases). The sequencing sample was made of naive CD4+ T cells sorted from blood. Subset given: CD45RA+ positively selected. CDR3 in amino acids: CASSVATKSGSFSYNEQFF. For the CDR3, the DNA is TGTGCCAGCAGCGTAGCTACAAAGTCAGGGTCCTTCTCCTACAATGAGCAGTTCTTC.